This T cell receptor beta chain emerged from a study of a mutant IDH1 vaccine in newly diagnosed glioma (dated by TCRdb to the early 2020s). Regarding the complete study: In the chemotherapy-containing groups, vaccination started alongside temozolomide cycles, whereas in patients who had radiotherapy alone it started 4-6 weeks after radiotherapy. Peripheral blood was collected at six visits: V03 (baseline), V05, V07, V10, V12 and V13. For exploratory analyses, longitudinal TCRB deep sequencing was carried out in about two dozen treated patients wherever samples were available. Of the approximately 34 patients who were treated, about 62% were male and roughly 38% were female, and the mean age was about 40 years. Prior to enrollment, standard therapy consisting of radiotherapy alone, temozolomide alone, or radiochemotherapy with temozolomide had been administered to patients, with the combination being received by most patients. The week-35 safety follow-up was designated visit V12, and the week-47 end of study was designated visit V13.

With respect to this clone: Its antigen has not been determined. No much larger clone is present one base from it, and per-base qualities are unavailable.

General findings and caveats noted by the study authors: PBMC samples for TCRB deep sequencing were selected based on availability. Immune responses induced by the vaccine were seen in around 94% of patients across multiple MHC alleles. No apparent relationship was observed between pseudoprogression and alterations in the top peripheral T cell clonotypes detected by TCRB sequencing. The authors stated that sample limitations prevented analyses of patient blood samples from being reproduced.

Libraries were built with the immunoSEQ multiplex PCR assay. The hsTCRB Kit was used according to the manufacturer's protocol to amplify rearranged TCR beta chain sequences. Sequencing of TCRB libraries was carried out on an Illumina MiSeq. In the paper's pipeline: Demultiplexing, trimming and gene mapping were performed with the kit vendor's proprietary platform. Here the immuneACCESS table is served through TCRdb, limited to in-frame sequences with V and J called. Missing clones are a known gap in these copies; in checked studies unresolved V genes cover under half, and the rest lacks a known reason. Clone size and V and J calls were adopted from that table, with D and trimming inferred from the DNA. The sample table contains about 41,000 clones; only one count was recorded for around 87% of them. The ten most abundant clones make up roughly 1.5% of the sample. In the paper's terms, the time point label means: week 35, safety follow-up. Each vaccine dose, consisting of 300 ug of a 20-mer mutant IDH1 peptide in Montanide, was administered subcutaneously with topical imiquimod. Across visits V03 through V10, patients got a total of eight vaccinations, given in weeks 1, 3, 5, 7, 11, 15, 19 and 23. All donors had newly diagnosed IDH1-mutant astrocytomas of WHO grade 3 or 4 that showed loss of nuclear ATRX. The samples were drawn from NOA16, a multicentre, single-arm, open-label phase I trial in Germany that tested a mutant IDH1 peptide vaccine in humans for the first time. Genomic DNA for TCRB sequencing was extracted from EDTA blood using the DNeasy Blood and Tissue Kit.

Trimming takes 4 bases from V and 0 bases from J, and the germline ends sit 13 bases apart. The CDR3 goes from the cysteine to the phenylalanine over 16 residues. Only CDR3 DNA remains: 48 bases, in frame from the first base. CDR1 and CDR2 are drawn from the germline V gene: MDHEN, SYDVKM. Material: PBMCs, obtained from a glioma patient whose treatment included an IDH1 peptide vaccine. The origin of this receptor is a man aged 35-49 years with glioma. The V and J segments used are TRBV28 and TRBJ2-1, and possibly TRBD2, on 6 matching bases. The base sequence is TGTGCCAGCAGTTCTTCTAGCGAGAGCTCCTACAATGAGCAGTTCTTC. Its product reads: CASSSSSESSYNEQFF.